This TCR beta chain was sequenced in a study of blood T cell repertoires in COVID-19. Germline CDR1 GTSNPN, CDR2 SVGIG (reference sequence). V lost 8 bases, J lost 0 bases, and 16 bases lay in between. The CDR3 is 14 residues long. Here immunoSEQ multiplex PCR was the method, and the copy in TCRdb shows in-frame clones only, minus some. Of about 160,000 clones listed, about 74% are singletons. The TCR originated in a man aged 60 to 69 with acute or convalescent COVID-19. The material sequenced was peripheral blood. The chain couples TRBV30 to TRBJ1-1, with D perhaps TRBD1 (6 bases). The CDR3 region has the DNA TGTGCCACTGACGCAGGGGCGGTGAACACTGAAGCTTTCTTT. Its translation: CATDAGAVNTEAFF.